A selection of T cell receptor beta chains follows, all from one sample in a study of T cell responses to AZD1222 COVID-19 vaccine. Repertoires were generated with immunoSEQ multiplex PCR, while TCRdb's copy carries only in-frame clones and drops some. The sample comprises approximately 61,000 clones, over 75% of which are singletons, and approximately 26% rests with the top ten. The sample was peripheral blood, taken 28 days after the second AZD1222 dose. The receptors shown here come from an adult who received the AZD1222 COVID-19 vaccine. CDR3s include the opening cysteine and the closing phenylalanine or tryptophan. The D gene is left open where the match is weak. Where a row states a size, it is once, few, many or the class of an expanded clone; other rows omit it.

V gene	CDR3 length	D gene	clone size	J gene	CDR3 protein	CDR3 DNA
TRBV18	14	-	-	TRBJ2-7	CASSPGTETYEQYF	TGTGCCAGCTCTCCAGGGACCGAGACCTACGAGCAGTACTTC
TRBV9	15	-	-	TRBJ1-5	CASSVGVYGNQPQHF	TGTGCCAGCAGCGTAGGCGTTTATGGCAATCAGCCCCAGCATTTT
TRBV28	14	-	-	TRBJ1-4	CASSSQQMNEKLFF	TGTGCCAGCAGTTCTCAACAAATGAATGAAAAACTGTTTTTT
TRBV11-2	17	TRBD1	-	TRBJ2-1	CASSLGGAGQGYNEQFF	TGTGCCAGCAGCCTAGGGGGGGCGGGACAGGGGTACAATGAGCAGTTCTTC
TRBV18	15	-	once	TRBJ2-1	CASSSLEGPDNEQFF	TGTGCCAGCTCAAGTTTAGAAGGCCCGGACAATGAGCAGTTCTTC
TRBV25-1	16	-	-	TRBJ2-1	CASSEAGTSGYNEQFF	TGTGCCAGCAGTGAAGCCGGGACGTCCGGTTACAATGAGCAGTTCTTC
TRBV7-9	16	TRBD1	-	TRBJ2-7	CASSLALRQGLYEQYF	TGTGCCAGCAGCTTAGCTTTACGACAGGGCCTGTACGAGCAGTACTTC
TRBV24-1	13	TRBD1	-	TRBJ2-3	CAAGTGGGDTQYF	TGTGCCGCCGGGACAGGGGGAGGAGATACGCAGTATTTT
TRBV28	12	-	-	TRBJ2-7	CASSLSPYEQYF	TGTGCCAGCAGTTTAAGCCCCTACGAGCAGTACTTC
TRBV28	15	TRBD2	once	TRBJ2-7	CASKDSGLADYEQYF	TGTGCCAGCAAAGATTCGGGACTAGCGGACTACGAGCAGTACTTC
TRBV2	15	TRBD2	-	TRBJ2-7	CASSEGGAGAYEQYF	TGTGCCAGCAGTGAAGGTGGTGCGGGGGCCTACGAGCAGTACTTC
TRBV4-3	15	TRBD2	-	TRBJ2-3	CASSQAPSGADTQYF	TGCGCCAGCAGCCAAGCTCCTAGCGGGGCAGATACGCAGTATTTT
TRBV30	14	-	-	TRBJ2-1	CAWSVPGRHNEQFF	TGTGCCTGGAGTGTACCAGGGAGGCACAATGAGCAGTTCTTC
TRBV19	16	TRBD1	-	TRBJ1-2	CASSIAPQGAHYGYTF	TGTGCCAGTAGTATAGCCCCCCAGGGGGCCCACTATGGCTACACCTTC
TRBV4-2	21	TRBD2	-	TRBJ2-1	CASSQTPGTSGEGWSYNEQFF	TGTGCCAGCAGCCAGACCCCCGGGACTAGCGGGGAGGGGTGGTCCTACAATGAGCAGTTCTTC
TRBV29-1	16	TRBD1	once	TRBJ1-4	CSVPGASTGGPEKLFF	TGCAGCGTGCCGGGGGCTTCGACAGGGGGCCCTGAAAAACTGTTTTTT
TRBV5-8	17	TRBD2	-	TRBJ2-2	CASSLAGLAVNTGELFF	TGTGCCAGCAGCTTGGCCGGTCTAGCGGTGAACACCGGGGAGCTGTTTTTT
TRBV4-3	16	TRBD2	-	TRBJ2-1	CASSQDQPSGVDEQFF	TGCGCCAGCAGCCAAGATCAGCCTAGCGGGGTGGATGAGCAGTTCTTC
TRBV10-3	19	TRBD2	-	TRBJ2-2	CAISERHGRDPMGTGELFF	TGTGCCATCAGTGAGCGCCACGGGAGGGACCCCATGGGCACCGGGGAGCTGTTTTTT
TRBV10-3	14	-	few	TRBJ2-7	CAISETGRPYEQYF	TGTGCCATCAGTGAGACAGGGCGACCCTACGAGCAGTACTTC
TRBV28	15	-	-	TRBJ1-5	CASSLDWGLGQPQHF	TGTGCCAGCAGTTTAGATTGGGGGTTAGGTCAGCCCCAGCATTTT
TRBV5-1	13	-	once	TRBJ1-2	CASSVEGNYGYTF	TGCGCCAGCAGCGTTGAGGGGAACTATGGCTACACCTTC
TRBV11-2	15	TRBD2	-	TRBJ2-3	CASSPLAGATDTQYF	TGTGCCAGCAGCCCCCTAGCGGGAGCCACAGATACGCAGTATTTT
TRBV10-3	13	-	-	TRBJ1-2	CAITKDRNYGYTF	TGTGCCATCACTAAGGACAGAAATTATGGCTACACCTTC
TRBV5-1	14	-	-	TRBJ2-2	CASSLTGNTGELFF	TGCGCCAGCAGCTTGACAGGGAACACCGGGGAGCTGTTTTTT
TRBV14	15	TRBD1	few	TRBJ2-1	CASSQDRGSYNEQFF	TGTGCCAGCAGCCAAGACAGGGGGTCTTACAATGAGCAGTTCTTC
TRBV11-1	15	-	-	TRBJ2-1	CASSIGWGATNEQFF	TGTGCCAGCAGCATCGGGTGGGGGGCGACCAATGAGCAGTTCTTC
TRBV28	14	TRBD1	-	TRBJ2-5	CASSSGQGGQTQYF	TGTGCCAGCAGTTCCGGACAGGGGGGACAGACCCAGTACTTC
TRBV12-3/TRBV12-4	12	-	few	TRBJ1-1	CASSLAGNEAFF	TGTGCCAGCAGTCTGGCCGGGAATGAAGCTTTCTTT
TRBV28	17	-	-	TRBJ2-3	CASSNAGPTGAADTQYF	TGTGCCAGCAGCAATGCGGGGCCAACAGGGGCCGCAGATACGCAGTATTTT
TRBV4-2	14	-	-	TRBJ2-1	CASSQKPPGDKQFF	TGTGCCAGCAGCCAGAAGCCCCCCGGGGACAAGCAGTTCTTC
TRBV18	16	TRBD1	few	TRBJ1-1	CASSPLGQQMNTEAFF	TGTGCCAGCTCACCCCTGGGACAGCAGATGAACACTGAAGCTTTCTTT
TRBV27	14	TRBD1	-	TRBJ2-3	CASSHRGLGDTQYF	TGTGCCAGCAGTCACAGGGGGCTTGGCGATACGCAGTATTTT
TRBV7-3	11	-	-	TRBJ1-5	CASRRLQPQHF	TGTGCCAGCAGGAGGCTTCAGCCCCAGCATTTT
TRBV5-4	16	-	once	TRBJ1-3	CASSEGQGRRGNTIYF	TGTGCCAGCAGTGAGGGCCAGGGGCGCAGAGGAAACACCATATATTTT
TRBV30	12	-	-	TRBJ1-1	CARGRVNTEAFF	TGTGCCCGGGGGAGGGTAAACACTGAAGCTTTCTTT
TRBV7-3	14	TRBD1	-	TRBJ2-7	CASSWTGGNYEQYF	TGTGCCAGCAGCTGGACAGGGGGCAACTACGAGCAGTACTTC
TRBV18	12	-	-	TRBJ1-1	CASSPDITEAFF	TGTGCCAGCTCACCCGACATCACTGAAGCTTTCTTT
TRBV3-1/TRBV3-2	14	-	once	TRBJ1-1	CASSHGGMNTEAFF	TGTGCCAGCAGTCACGGGGGCATGAACACTGAAGCTTTCTTT
TRBV5-1	14	-	few	TRBJ2-7	CASSLGVTTYEQYF	TGCGCCAGCAGCCTGGGGGTGACTACCTACGAGCAGTACTTC
TRBV19	13	-	-	TRBJ1-1	CASTTGGVPEAFF	TGTGCCAGTACCACGGGGGGGGTGCCTGAAGCTTTCTTT
TRBV6-5	16	TRBD2	many	TRBJ2-5	CASSYGVAGNQETQYF	TGTGCCAGCAGTTACGGGGTAGCGGGGAATCAAGAGACCCAGTACTTC
TRBV7-2	16	-	-	TRBJ2-5	CASSLRLRGSQETQYF	TGTGCCAGCAGCTTACGGTTGAGAGGCAGCCAAGAGACCCAGTACTTC
TRBV7-8	20	TRBD1	-	TRBJ1-5	CASSLLQETGSLSGAQPQHF	TGTGCCAGCAGCTTATTGCAAGAGACAGGGTCATTGTCTGGTGCTCAGCCCCAGCATTTT
TRBV27	15	TRBD1	-	TRBJ1-5	CASSSEGATNQPQHF	TGTGCCAGCAGTTCGGAGGGGGCGACGAATCAGCCCCAGCATTTT
TRBV19	15	-	-	TRBJ2-2	CASGGRQMNTGELFF	TGTGCCAGTGGGGGGAGACAGATGAACACCGGGGAGCTGTTTTTT
TRBV30	12	-	-	TRBJ2-7	CAWETDSYEQYF	TGTGCCTGGGAGACAGACTCCTACGAGCAGTACTTC
TRBV5-6	17	TRBD2	-	TRBJ2-1	CASSYLAGGSSYNEQFF	TGTGCCAGCAGCTATCTAGCGGGAGGGAGCTCCTACAATGAGCAGTTCTTC
TRBV5-4	15	TRBD1	-	TRBJ2-7	CASSSSRGGAYEQYF	TGTGCCAGCAGCTCAAGTAGAGGGGGCGCCTACGAGCAGTACTTC
TRBV5-4	14	TRBD1	medium-sized	TRBJ1-2	CASSQTGTGHGYTF	TGTGCCAGCAGCCAAACCGGGACAGGACATGGCTACACCTTC
TRBV15	18	-	-	TRBJ2-6	CATSRKTRGGSGANVLTF	TGTGCCACCAGCAGAAAGACCCGGGGAGGATCGGGGGCCAACGTCCTGACTTTC
TRBV19	18	TRBD2	-	TRBJ2-4	CASSGGWGAGGSKNIQYF	TGTGCCAGTAGTGGCGGCTGGGGGGCGGGAGGGTCCAAAAACATTCAGTACTTC
TRBV7-9	14	-	-	TRBJ1-2	CASSLAAGNYGYTF	TGTGCCAGCAGCTTAGCGGCAGGGAACTATGGCTACACCTTC
TRBV28	17	-	few	TRBJ1-5	CASAERRSGASNQPQHF	TGTGCCAGCGCGGAGAGACGTTCAGGGGCCAGCAATCAGCCCCAGCATTTT
TRBV29-1	14	-	-	TRBJ1-2	CSALSRGDNYGYTF	TGCAGCGCCCTCTCAAGGGGGGATAACTATGGCTACACCTTC